Sequencing of this T cell receptor beta chain was carried out in a study of blood T cells in healthy people across ages (dated by TCRdb to about 2015). Background for the entire study: In model experiments, roughly one uniquely barcoded TCR beta cDNA molecule per two T cells was captured by template switching. To avoid experimental bias, donors of different ages were distributed randomly across sequencing lanes. Age-related changes in TCR beta repertoire diversity were measured in the study by deep sequencing normalized with unique cDNA molecular identifiers. Four age groups were formed from the donors: young (average approximately 16 years), middle-aged (around 39), aged (roughly 59) and long-lived (approximately 80). Two additional independent replicas of 1 million unique cDNA reads from the same blood draw were analyzed for two donors (one aged 18 to 30 and one aged 80 or older). Here is what the overall study found, with its caveats: Estimates of total diversity from one million sequenced T cells were regarded as lower bounds and underestimates. Observed TCR beta diversity correlated strongly with the percentage of naive T cells measured by flow cytometry. Bulk unsorted PBMC profiling prevented conclusive comparison of naive and antigen-experienced compartments. Compared with the aged group, the long-lived group had more naive CD4+ T cells, fewer expanded clones and increased TCR diversity, a pattern suggesting age selection. Observed TCR beta diversity per million T cells fell roughly linearly with age, and a significant reduction was already apparent by age approximately 41. Because the CMV infection status of the donors was unknown, age-related changes in expanded clonotypes may potentially have been confounded.

This clonotype was picked up a small number of times. The antigen this receptor binds is unknown. Base qualities are missing; no much larger clone stands one base away. The library was obtained by 5' RACE. Sequencing instrument: Illumina HiSeq 2500. The second PCR ran for roughly 6 to 11 cycles and used a J-beta primer mix along with a sample-barcoded 5' primer. A template-switch 5' adaptor carrying 12 random nucleotides introduced a unique molecular identifier onto each TCR beta cDNA molecule. Each sample yielded at least 2.5 million CDR3-containing paired-end reads. First-strand cDNA synthesis was performed from all RNA using the Mint cDNA synthesis kit, with priming by a TRBC-specific oligonucleotide. Following uracil-DNA glycosylase treatment, all cDNA underwent a first 18-cycle PCR with the universal primers M1SS and BC2_uni_R. The source study handled its data this way. Each sample was normalized by randomly selecting 1 million high-quality reads, each carrying a distinct molecular identifier. Instead of being binned into consensus sequences, reads that shared molecular identifiers were thrown out. MiTCR, run with a Q25 quality threshold and the strictest error-elimination algorithm, handled CDR3 identification, clonotype clustering and error correction. A nonparametric unseen species model using Euler transformation provided a lower-bound estimate of total TCR beta diversity. TCRdb redid the processing of the public reads, applying fastp at Q25 and MiXCR, and retained in-frame beta chains. Identical CDR3 protein sequences are pooled into one entry, listed with their most common genes and DNA. For this entry, the V and J calls and clone size follow TCRdb and not the study's own pipeline. The sample table shows 1.5 million to 2 million distinct CDR3 sequences, and roughly 50% are seen once. The ten largest clones capture over 2% of the sample.

Systemically healthy Caucasian individuals from Russia, 39 in total and aged roughly 6 to 100 years, were included as donors. Each donor gave roughly 9.5 milliliters of peripheral blood, collected into EDTA-treated Vacutainer tubes. Ficoll-Paque density-gradient centrifugation was used to isolate PBMCs, with at least 7 million per sample. Trizol reagent was used to extract total RNA from PBMCs, with at least 6 micrograms per sample. For every donor, flow cytometry on a PBMC aliquot measured the percentage of naive CD45RAhigh/CD27high T cells. The CDR3 holds 16 amino acids from the cysteine to the phenylalanine. Just the 48-base CDR3 DNA is kept, in frame starting at base 1. The germline V gene encodes CDR1 ENHRY and CDR2 SYGVKD. V lost 0 bases and J lost 1 base, and the count of bases not matched to a germline gene is 5.

What was sequenced was blood. The origin of this receptor is a woman in her forties in good health. The receptor chain draws on TRBV10-3 and TRBJ1-2, and TRBD1 matches 7 of the central bases. CDR3 sequence: CAISESPQGGNYGYTF. The nucleotide sequence reads TGTGCCATCAGTGAGTCTCCGCAGGGGGGTAACTATGGCTACACCTTC.